This TCR beta chain came from a study of a mutant IDH1 vaccine in newly diagnosed glioma. Across the study: Those enrolled had earlier been treated with radiotherapy, temozolomide, or both, mostly both. Week 35 brought visit V12, which was followed by visit V13 at week 47.

Study-wide findings and caveats: Pseudoprogression seemed unlinked to shifts in top peripheral T cell clonotypes.

Noted time point: week 47, end of study. In the vaccine, a single dose held 300 ug of the mutant IDH1 20-mer peptide, along with topical imiquimod. Each astrocytoma in the donors was new, WHO grade 3 or 4, IDH1-mutant and ATRX-lost. Germline CDR1 is SGHVS and CDR2 is FQNEAQ. The germline V and J ends were trimmed by 8 bases and 2 bases, with 13 bases remaining between them. The CDR3 contains 13 residues. With regard to this clone: Its antigen remains unknown.

Data came from immunoSEQ multiplex PCR; TCRdb stores just in-frame clones and leaves some out. The sample consists of tens of thousands of clones, approximately 84% of them appearing once. Sequenced material: PBMCs, taken from a glioma patient whose treatment included an IDH1 peptide vaccine. The J gene is TRBJ2-7, the V gene TRBV7-8; D perhaps matches TRBD1 (5 bases). The sequence derives from a woman aged 25-40 years with glioma. Some clones in this sample may be carry-over from other donors' samples. The CDR3: CASGRTNTYEQYF. In DNA, the CDR3 is TGTGCCAGCGGGCGGACAAACACCTACGAGCAGTACTTC. Supplemented by reference TRBV7-8 and TRBJ2-7, the full variable domain reads GAGVSQSPRYKVAKRGQDVALRCDPISGHVSLFWYQQALGQGPEFLTYFQNEAQLDKSGLPSDRFFAERPEGSVSTLKIQRTQQEDSAVYLCASGRTNTYEQYFGPGTRLTVT.